These T cell receptor beta chains were read from a single sample in a study of blood T cells in healthy people across ages. TCRdb re-analysed the 5' RACE reads in MiXCR, keeping a single row per CDR3 protein. This table holds hundreds of thousands of distinct CDR3 sequences, over 45% found once. Sequenced sample: blood. Source of these receptors: a man aged 30 to 45 in good health. CDR3s include the opening cysteine and the closing phenylalanine or tryptophan. D genes are given only for firm matches. Size tells how often a clone was seen (once, few, many) or the class of an expanded clone, and some rows leave it out.

V gene: TRBV3-1
D gene: .
J gene: TRBJ2-5
clone size: few
CDR3 DNA: TGTGCCAGCAGCCCAATTGGGGGGCAAGAGACCCAGTACTTC
CDR3 protein: CASSPIGGQETQYF

V gene: TRBV4-3
D gene: .
J gene: TRBJ2-1
clone size: few
CDR3 DNA: TGCGCCAGCAGCCAAGACATGTCCCGTAACCACAATGAGCAGTTCTTC
CDR3 protein: CASSQDMSRNHNEQFF

V gene: TRBV5-1
D gene: TRBD2
J gene: TRBJ2-7
clone size: .
CDR3 DNA: TGCGCCAGCAGCTTGGGGCTAGCGGGAGGCCATGGGCAGTACTTC
CDR3 protein: CASSLGLAGGHGQYF

V gene: TRBV7-2
D gene: TRBD2
J gene: TRBJ2-7
clone size: .
CDR3 DNA: TGTGCCAGCAGCTCCCGAGCGGGGGGGAGGTCCAATGAGCAGTACTTC
CDR3 protein: CASSSRAGGRSNEQYF

V gene: TRBV20-1
D gene: TRBD2
J gene: TRBJ2-1
clone size: few
CDR3 DNA: TGCAGTGCTATGGGACTAGCGGGAGTTTCTTACAATGAGCAGTTCTTC
CDR3 protein: CSAMGLAGVSYNEQFF

V gene: TRBV10-3
D gene: TRBD1
J gene: TRBJ2-7
clone size: .
CDR3 DNA: TGTGCCATCAGTGGGGTGCAGGGGGCTTACGAGCAGTACTTC
CDR3 protein: CAISGVQGAYEQYF

V gene: TRBV10-3
D gene: .
J gene: TRBJ2-1
clone size: .
CDR3 DNA: TGTGCCATCTCCCCCACAGCGAGCGGCTACAATGAGCAGTTCTTC
CDR3 protein: CAISPTASGYNEQFF

V gene: TRBV15
D gene: .
J gene: TRBJ2-4
clone size: few
CDR3 DNA: TGTGCCACCAGCAGATTGGGGGCGCCTGGCGGGACCAAAAAAAACATTCAGTACTTC
CDR3 protein: CATSRLGAPGGTKKNIQYF

V gene: TRBV4-3
D gene: .
J gene: TRBJ2-6
clone size: once
CDR3 DNA: TGCGCCAGCAGCCAACGGCCAGGGTGGCCCTCTGGGGCCAACGTCCTGACTTTC
CDR3 protein: CASSQRPGWPSGANVLTF

V gene: TRBV20-1
D gene: .
J gene: TRBJ2-1
clone size: .
CDR3 DNA: TGCAGTGCTACCGGGATCCGGGGATATTCGAATGAGCAGTTCTTC
CDR3 protein: CSATGIRGYSNEQFF

V gene: TRBV20-1
D gene: .
J gene: TRBJ1-2
clone size: few
CDR3 DNA: TGCAGTGCTACACAGACAGTTAACTATGGCTACACCTTC
CDR3 protein: CSATQTVNYGYTF

V gene: TRBV20-1
D gene: .
J gene: TRBJ2-1
clone size: .
CDR3 DNA: TGCAGTGCTGCGGAGGGGACAGCTTACAATGAGCAGTTCTTC
CDR3 protein: CSAAEGTAYNEQFF

V gene: TRBV6-1
D gene: TRBD1
J gene: TRBJ2-7
clone size: .
CDR3 DNA: TGTGCCAGCAGTGGCTCCGGGGACAGAGAGGAGTACTTC
CDR3 protein: CASSGSGDREEYF

V gene: TRBV20-1
D gene: .
J gene: TRBJ1-5
clone size: .
CDR3 DNA: TGCAGTGCTAGAGCACAGGGTACGAGGTATAGCAATCAGCCCCAGCATTTT
CDR3 protein: CSARAQGTRYSNQPQHF

V gene: TRBV29-1
D gene: .
J gene: TRBJ1-1
clone size: .
CDR3 DNA: TGCAGCGTTGAGGGGTGGGCGGAGGGTAAGGAGAACACTGAAGCTTTCTTT
CDR3 protein: CSVEGWAEGKENTEAFF

V gene: TRBV12-3/TRBV12-4
D gene: TRBD2
J gene: TRBJ2-1
clone size: once
CDR3 DNA: TGTGCCAGCACCCCAACTAGCGGTCACAATGAGCAGTTCTTC
CDR3 protein: CASTPTSGHNEQFF

V gene: TRBV27
D gene: .
J gene: TRBJ1-2
clone size: .
CDR3 DNA: TGTGCCAGCAGTCCTTCGGGGCATGGCTACACCTTC
CDR3 protein: CASSPSGHGYTF

V gene: TRBV3-1
D gene: .
J gene: TRBJ1-2
clone size: .
CDR3 DNA: TGTGCCAGCAGCCAAACGACAGGACACGTCTATGGCTACACCTTC
CDR3 protein: CASSQTTGHVYGYTF

V gene: TRBV10-3
D gene: TRBD2
J gene: TRBJ2-2
clone size: .
CDR3 DNA: TGTGCCATCAGTCTAGCGGGAGAAGTCGGGGAGCTGTTTTTT
CDR3 protein: CAISLAGEVGELFF

V gene: TRBV12-3/TRBV12-4
D gene: .
J gene: TRBJ2-1
clone size: .
CDR3 DNA: TGTGCCAGCAGTTTAAACACTCGTTGGCGGTTCTTC
CDR3 protein: CASSLNTRWRFF

V gene: TRBV4-2
D gene: TRBD2
J gene: TRBJ2-1
clone size: .
CDR3 DNA: TGTGCCGGCAGCCAAGTCGATTTTGGGACTAGCGGATCCAATGAGCAGTTCTTC
CDR3 protein: CAGSQVDFGTSGSNEQFF

V gene: TRBV5-1
D gene: .
J gene: TRBJ1-2
clone size: .
CDR3 DNA: TGCGCCAGCAGCCCAATCGGGTTCACGGGCTACACCTTC
CDR3 protein: CASSPIGFTGYTF